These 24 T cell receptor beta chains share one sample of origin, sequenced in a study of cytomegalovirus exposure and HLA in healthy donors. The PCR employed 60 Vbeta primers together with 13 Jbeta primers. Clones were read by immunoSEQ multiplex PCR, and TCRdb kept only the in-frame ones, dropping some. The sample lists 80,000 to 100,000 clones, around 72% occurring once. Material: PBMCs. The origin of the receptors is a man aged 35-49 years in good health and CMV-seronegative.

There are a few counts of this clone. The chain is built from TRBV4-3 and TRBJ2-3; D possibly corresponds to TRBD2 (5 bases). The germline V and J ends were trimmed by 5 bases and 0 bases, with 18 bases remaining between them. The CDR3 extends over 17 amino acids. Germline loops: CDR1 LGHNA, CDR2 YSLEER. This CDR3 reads CASSYARGTPSTDTQYF. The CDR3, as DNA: TGCGCCAGCAGCTACGCTCGGGGTACACCTAGCACAGATACGCAGTATTTT.

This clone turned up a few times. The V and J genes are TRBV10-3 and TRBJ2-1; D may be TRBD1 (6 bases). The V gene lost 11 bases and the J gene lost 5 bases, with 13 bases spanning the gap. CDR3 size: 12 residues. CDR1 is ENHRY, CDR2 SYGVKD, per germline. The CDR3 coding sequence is TGTGCCGTCGGGACAACCCACAATGAGCAGTTCTTC. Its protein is CAVGTTHNEQFF.

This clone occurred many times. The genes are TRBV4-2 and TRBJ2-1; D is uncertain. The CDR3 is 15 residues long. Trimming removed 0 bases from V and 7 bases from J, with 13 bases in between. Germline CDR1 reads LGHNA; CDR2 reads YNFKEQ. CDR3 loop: CASSQDRSGWNEQFF. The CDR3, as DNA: TGTGCCAGCAGCCAAGATCGATCCGGGTGGAATGAGCAGTTCTTC.

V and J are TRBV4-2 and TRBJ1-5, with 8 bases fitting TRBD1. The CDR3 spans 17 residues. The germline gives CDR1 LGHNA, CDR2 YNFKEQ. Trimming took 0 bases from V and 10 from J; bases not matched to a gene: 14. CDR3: CASSQDSRQGTGRPQHF. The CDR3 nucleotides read TGTGCCAGCAGCCAAGATTCCCGACAGGGGACGGGGAGACCCCAGCATTTT.

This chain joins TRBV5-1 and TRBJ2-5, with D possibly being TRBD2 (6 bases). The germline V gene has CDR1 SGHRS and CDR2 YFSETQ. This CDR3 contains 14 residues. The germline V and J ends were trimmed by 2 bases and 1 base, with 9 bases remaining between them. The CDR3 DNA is TGCGCCAGCAGCTTAGGAGGGTCCCAAGAGACCCAGTACTTC. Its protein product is CASSLGGSQETQYF. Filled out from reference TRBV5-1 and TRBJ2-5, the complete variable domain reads KAGVTQTPRYLIKTRGQQVTLSCSPISGHRSVSWYQQTPGQGLQFLFEYFSETQRNKGNFPGRFSGRQFSNSRSEMNVSTLELGDSALYLCASSLGGSQETQYFGPGTRLLVL.

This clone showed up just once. CDR3 coding DNA: TGTGCCAGCTCACCGATTACAGGGGGGTCAGAGACCCAGTACTTC. This encodes CASSPITGGSETQYF. The rearrangement uses TRBV18 and TRBJ2-5; 8 positions match TRBD1. The V gene's germline CDR1 is KGHSH and CDR2 LQKENI. The length of the CDR3 is 15 residues. V was clipped by 3 bases and J by 4 bases; unmatched bases: 7.

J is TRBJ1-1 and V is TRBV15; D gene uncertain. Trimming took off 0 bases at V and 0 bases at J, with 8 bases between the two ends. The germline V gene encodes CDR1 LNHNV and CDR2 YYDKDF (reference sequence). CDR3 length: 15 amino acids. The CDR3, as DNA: TGTGCCACCAGCAGAGATCTAGTAATGAACACTGAAGCTTTCTTT. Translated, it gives CATSRDLVMNTEAFF. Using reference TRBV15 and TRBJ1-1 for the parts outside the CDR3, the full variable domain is DAMVIQNPRYQVTQFGKPVTLSCSQTLNHNVMYWYQQKSSQAPKLLFHYYDKDFNNEADTPDNFQSRRPNTSFCFLDIRSPGLGDTAMYLCATSRDLVMNTEAFFGQGTRLTVV.

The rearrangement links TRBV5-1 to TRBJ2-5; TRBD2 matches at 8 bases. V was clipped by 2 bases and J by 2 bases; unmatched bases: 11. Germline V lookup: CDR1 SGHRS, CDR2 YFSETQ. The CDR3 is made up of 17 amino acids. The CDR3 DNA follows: TGCGCCAGCAGCTTAGTTTTAGGTAGCGGGGTTCAAGAGACCCAGTACTTC. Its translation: CASSLVLGSGVQETQYF.

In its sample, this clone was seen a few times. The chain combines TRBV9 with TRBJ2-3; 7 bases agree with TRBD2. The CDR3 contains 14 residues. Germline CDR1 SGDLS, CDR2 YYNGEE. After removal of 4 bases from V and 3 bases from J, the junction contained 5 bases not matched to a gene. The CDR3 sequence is CASSQSGATDTQYF. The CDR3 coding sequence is TGTGCCAGCAGCCAGAGCGGGGCAACAGATACGCAGTATTTT.

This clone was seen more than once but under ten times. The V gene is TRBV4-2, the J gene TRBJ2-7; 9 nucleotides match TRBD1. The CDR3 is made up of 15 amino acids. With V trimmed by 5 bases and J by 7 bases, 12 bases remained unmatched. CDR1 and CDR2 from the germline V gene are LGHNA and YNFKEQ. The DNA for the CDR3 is TGTGCCAGCAGCTTCGGGACAGGGAGAGGCCTTGAGCAGTACTTC. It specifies CASSFGTGRGLEQYF.

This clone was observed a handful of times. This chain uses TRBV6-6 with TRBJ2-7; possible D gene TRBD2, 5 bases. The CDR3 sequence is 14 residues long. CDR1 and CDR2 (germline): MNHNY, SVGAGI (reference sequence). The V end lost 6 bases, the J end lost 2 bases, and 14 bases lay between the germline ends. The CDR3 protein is CASSTEERPYEQYF. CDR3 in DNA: TGTGCCAGCAGCACGGAGGAGCGGCCCTACGAGCAGTACTTC.

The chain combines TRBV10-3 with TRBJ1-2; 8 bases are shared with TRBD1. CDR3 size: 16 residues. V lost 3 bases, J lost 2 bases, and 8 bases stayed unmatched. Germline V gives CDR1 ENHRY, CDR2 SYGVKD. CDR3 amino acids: CAISDPDREENYGYTF. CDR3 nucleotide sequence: TGTGCCATCAGTGACCCGGACAGGGAGGAGAACTATGGCTACACCTTC.

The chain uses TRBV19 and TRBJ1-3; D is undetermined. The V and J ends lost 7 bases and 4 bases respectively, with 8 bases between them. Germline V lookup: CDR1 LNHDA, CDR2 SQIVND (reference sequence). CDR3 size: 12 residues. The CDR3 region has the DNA TGTGCCAGTACTACTACCGGAAACACCATATATTTT. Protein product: CASTTTGNTIYF.

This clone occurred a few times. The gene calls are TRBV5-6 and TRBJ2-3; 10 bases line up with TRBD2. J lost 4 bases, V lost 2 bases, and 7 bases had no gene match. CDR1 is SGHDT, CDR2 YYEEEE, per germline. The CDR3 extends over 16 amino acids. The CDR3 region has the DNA TGTGCCAGCAGCTTTCTTAGCGGGGGGACCTCAGATACGCAGTATTTT. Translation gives CASSFLSGGTSDTQYF. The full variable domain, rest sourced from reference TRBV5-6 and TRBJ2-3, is DAGVTQSPTHLIKTRGQQVTLRCSPKSGHDTVSWYQQALGQGPQFIFQYYEEEERQRGNFPDRFSGHQFPNYSSELNVNALLLGDSALYLCASSFLSGGTSDTQYFGPGTRLTVL.

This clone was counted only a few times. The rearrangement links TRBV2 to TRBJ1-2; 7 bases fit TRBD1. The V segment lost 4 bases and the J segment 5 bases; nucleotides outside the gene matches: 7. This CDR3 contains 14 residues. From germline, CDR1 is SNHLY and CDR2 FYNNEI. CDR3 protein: CASSANRGPYGYTF. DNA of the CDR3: TGTGCCAGCAGTGCTAACAGGGGACCATATGGCTACACCTTC.

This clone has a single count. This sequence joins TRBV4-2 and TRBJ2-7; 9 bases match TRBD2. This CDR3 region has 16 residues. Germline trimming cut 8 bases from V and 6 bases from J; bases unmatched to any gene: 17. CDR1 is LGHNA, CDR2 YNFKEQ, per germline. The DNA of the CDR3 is TGTGCCAGCGGGGATATCTTAGCGGGGGATCCGACCGAGCAGTACTTC. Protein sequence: CASGDILAGDPTEQYF.

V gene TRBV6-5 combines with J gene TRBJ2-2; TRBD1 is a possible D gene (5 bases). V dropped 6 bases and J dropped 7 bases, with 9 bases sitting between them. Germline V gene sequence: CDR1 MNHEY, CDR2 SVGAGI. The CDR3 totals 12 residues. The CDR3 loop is CASSRVGGELFF. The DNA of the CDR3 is TGTGCCAGCAGCAGGGTTGGCGGGGAGCTGTTTTTT.

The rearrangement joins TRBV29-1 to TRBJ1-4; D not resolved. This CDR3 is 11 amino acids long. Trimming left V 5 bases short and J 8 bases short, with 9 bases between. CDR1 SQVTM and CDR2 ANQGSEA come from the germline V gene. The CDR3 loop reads CSVWRNEKLFF. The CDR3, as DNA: TGCAGCGTTTGGAGAAACGAAAAACTGTTTTTT.

This CDR3 is CASSSPASGTGELFF. The CDR3 DNA is TGTGCCAGCAGCTCCCCGGCTAGCGGAACCGGGGAGCTGTTTTTT. V gene TRBV7-3 combines with J gene TRBJ2-2, with TRBD2 matching 7 bases. V was pared by 4 bases and J by 5 bases, with 7 bases of the junction left unmatched. CDR1 and CDR2 from the germline V gene are SGHTA and FQGTGA. The CDR3 has 15 amino acids.

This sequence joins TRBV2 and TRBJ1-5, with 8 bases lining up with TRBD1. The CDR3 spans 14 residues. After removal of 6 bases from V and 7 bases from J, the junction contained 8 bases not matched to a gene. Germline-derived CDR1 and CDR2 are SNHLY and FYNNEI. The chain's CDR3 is CASRDRVGGQPQHF. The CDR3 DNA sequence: TGTGCCAGCAGGGACAGGGTTGGGGGCCAGCCCCAGCATTTT.

The CDR3 nucleotides are TGTGCCAGCAGCCCCCGCCTAGCCGGGAACACTGAAGCTTTCTTT. This translates into CASSPRLAGNTEAFF. This rearrangement joins TRBV5-4 to TRBJ1-1; D gene unclear. Trimming took 4 bases from V and 1 from J, leaving 14 bases between them. Germline CDR1 SGHNT, CDR2 YYREEE (reference sequence). The CDR3 is made up of 15 amino acids.

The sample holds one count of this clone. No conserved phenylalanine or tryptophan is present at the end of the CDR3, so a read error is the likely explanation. The CDR3: CAISPRGTTNYGYTV. The CDR3 DNA sequence: TGTGCCATCAGCCCCAGGGGCACTACTAACTATGGCTACACCGTC. The gene calls are TRBV10-3 and TRBJ1-2, with D possibly TRBD1 on 6 matching bases. V dropped 6 bases and J dropped 0 bases, with 14 bases sitting between them. CDR3 size: 15 residues. CDR1 and CDR2 (germline): ENHRY, SYGVKD.

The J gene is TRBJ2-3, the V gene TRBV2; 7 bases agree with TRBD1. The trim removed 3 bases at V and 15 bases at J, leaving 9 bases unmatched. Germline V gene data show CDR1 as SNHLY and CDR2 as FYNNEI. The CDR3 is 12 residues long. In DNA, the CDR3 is TGTGCCAGCAGTGAGTTGGTACAGGGGCCCTATTTT. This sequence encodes CASSELVQGPYF.

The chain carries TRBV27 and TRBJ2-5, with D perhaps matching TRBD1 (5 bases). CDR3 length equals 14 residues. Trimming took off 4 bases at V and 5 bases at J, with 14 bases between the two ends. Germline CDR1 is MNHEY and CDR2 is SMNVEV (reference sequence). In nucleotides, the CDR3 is TGTGCCAGCAGTTCCGCAGGGTTTTGGGAGACCCAGTACTTC. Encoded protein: CASSSAGFWETQYF.